The following is a T cell receptor beta chain sequence with its context. The antigen is undetermined. This record belongs to a study of cytomegalovirus exposure and HLA in healthy donors. In the PCR, 60 Vbeta and 13 Jbeta primers were used. Only in-frame clones appear in the TCRdb table, and some are missing; sequencing was by immunoSEQ multiplex PCR. The sample has about 84,000 clones, around three fifths seen once. Germline assignment: CDR1 LNHDA and CDR2 SQIVND (reference sequence). Trimming cost V 6 bases and J 6 bases, with 14 bases left between them. The CDR3 is 13 residues long. Notes on the study in general: A later look showed TCR association rates differing by HLA locus, highest for DRB1 and lowest for HLA-C.

The rearrangement uses TRBV19 and TRBJ1-1, with unresolved D. The sequencing sample was made of PBMCs. This TCR was sampled from a woman aged 40 to 49 in good health and CMV-seropositive. The CDR3 DNA is TGTGCCAGTAGCATTAACATGGTGGCTGAAGCTTTCTTT. Translating it yields CASSINMVAEAFF.